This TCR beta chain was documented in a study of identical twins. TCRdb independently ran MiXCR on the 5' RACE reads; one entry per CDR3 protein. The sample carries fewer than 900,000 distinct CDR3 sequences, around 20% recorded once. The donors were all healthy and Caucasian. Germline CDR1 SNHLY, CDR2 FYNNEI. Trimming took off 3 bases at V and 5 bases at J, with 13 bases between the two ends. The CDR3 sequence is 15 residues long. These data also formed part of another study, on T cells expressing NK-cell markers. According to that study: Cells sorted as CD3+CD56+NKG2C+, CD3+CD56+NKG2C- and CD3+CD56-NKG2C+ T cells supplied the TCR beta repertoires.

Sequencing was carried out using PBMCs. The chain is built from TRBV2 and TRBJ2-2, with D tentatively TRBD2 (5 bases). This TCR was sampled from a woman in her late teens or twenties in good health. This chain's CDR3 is CASSEFQSGTGELFF. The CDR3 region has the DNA TGTGCCAGCAGTGAGTTTCAGTCGGGAACCGGGGAGCTGTTTTTT.